The entry that follows covers one T cell receptor (beta chain) sequence. Its antigen is unidentified. Every TCR beta cDNA library bore unique molecular identifiers. Around 460,000 cDNA molecules came from 1 to 10 million T cells. Each CDR3 protein is one row after TCRdb ran MiXCR on the PCR reads. Seen here are about 560,000 distinct CDR3 sequences, roughly two fifths observed once, and the top ten hold about 1.8%. Germline CDR1 and CDR2: SGHRS and YFSETQ. The CDR3 has 16 amino acids. This sample is part of a study of post-analysis software for immune sequencing data. Findings and limits, study-wide: Relative to controls, patients had about 5 TRBV segments at higher frequency, with TRBV5-6, TRBV5-1 and TRBV20-1 among these.

The source is a girl between 10 and 17 years old with multiple sclerosis. The rearrangement uses TRBV5-1 and TRBJ2-7; the D gene is possibly TRBD2 (5 bases). The J call may be wrong; the DNA end is better matched by TRBJ2-5. Sequenced sample: blood. The CDR3, as DNA: TGCGCCAGCAGCTTTGGGTTGGGGAGTGAACAAGAGACCCAGTACTTC. Protein sequence: CASSFGLGSEQETQYF.